This TCR beta chain stems from a study of shared clonotypes between healthy human individuals. Comment on this clone: As yet, its antigen is unknown.

The donors were all Caucasian adults (living in Nashville, Tennessee). Sorted-subset replicate PCR reactions contained 150 to 200 ng DNA, corresponding to tens of thousands of T cell genomes. Libraries were prepared by immunoSEQ multiplex PCR; TCRdb keeps only in-frame clonotypes and omits some of them. Altogether more than 2,000,000 clones are present, over 85% being singletons, with the ten largest covering roughly 0.36%. Overall study results and limits: Generally, naive subsets came out with larger estimated richness than memory subsets.

V lost 5 bases and J lost 6, with 14 bases in between. The CDR3 sequence is 14 residues long. Germline loops: CDR1 MDHEN, CDR2 SYDVKM. Input material: naive CD4+ T cells from PBMCs. Described subset: CD45RA+ positively selected. The clonotype comes from a man between 18 and 35 years old in good health. Some clones in this sample may be carry-over from other donors' samples. The chain employs TRBV28 and TRBJ1-5; D is perhaps TRBD1 (6 bases). The CDR3 spells CASSPPQGIQPQHF. CDR3 coding DNA: TGTGCCAGCAGTCCGCCTCAGGGGATTCAGCCCCAGCATTTT.